A selection of T cell receptor beta chains follows, all from one sample in a study of glioma-infiltrating T cells after dendritic cell vaccination. Measured with immunoSEQ multiplex PCR; TCRdb has only the in-frame clones, and not every one. The sample yields approximately 100,000 clones, 81% seen once. Sequencing was performed on blood, taken before dendritic cell vaccination. The receptors were sampled from a human donor with glioblastoma. Both conserved end residues are part of each CDR3. Clone sizes are given selectively: once, few, many, or a class where the clone is expanded.

clone_size: NA
v_call: TRBV6-5
cdr3_aa: CASTASGYSNQPQHF

clone_size: NA
v_call: TRBV29-1
cdr3_aa: CSVAQGAGQPQHF

clone_size: once
v_call: TRBV19
cdr3_aa: CASSPRVRSYEQYF

clone_size: NA
v_call: TRBV7-9
cdr3_aa: CASSARDRAYGYTF

clone_size: few
v_call: TRBV18
cdr3_aa: CASSRGGDEKLFF

clone_size: NA
v_call: TRBV10-2
cdr3_aa: CASSSIIQGEQFF

clone_size: NA
v_call: TRBV30
cdr3_aa: CALSGSGNYNSPLHF

clone_size: NA
v_call: TRBV11-3
cdr3_aa: CASSFGAGNSRETQYF

clone_size: NA
v_call: TRBV13
cdr3_aa: CASSLDLRAQYF

clone_size: NA
v_call: TRBV5-1
cdr3_aa: CASSTGTSGNFYEQYF

clone_size: NA
v_call: TRBV10-3
cdr3_aa: CAISEIGRGYTF

clone_size: NA
v_call: TRBV7-9
cdr3_aa: CASSLVLAADNEQFF

clone_size: NA
v_call: TRBV7-9
cdr3_aa: CASSLRGAYEKLFF

clone_size: NA
v_call: TRBV5-1
cdr3_aa: CASSPGAGAKNIQYF

clone_size: NA
v_call: TRBV6-1
cdr3_aa: CASSEPGQVIYEQYF

clone_size: NA
v_call: TRBV18
cdr3_aa: CASSPRQSPNNEQFF

clone_size: once
v_call: TRBV7-2
cdr3_aa: CASSPETLETQYF

clone_size: few
v_call: TRBV6-1
cdr3_aa: CASTIPGTGGEKLFF

clone_size: NA
v_call: TRBV7-2
cdr3_aa: CASSGDGLAGDTQYF

clone_size: once
v_call: TRBV25-1
cdr3_aa: CASSPPLSRGSYNEQFF

clone_size: NA
v_call: TRBV18
cdr3_aa: CASSPPTPDNPNGYTF

clone_size: NA
v_call: TRBV6-1
cdr3_aa: CASSAYRGRTGNTIYF

clone_size: NA
v_call: TRBV4-1
cdr3_aa: CASREGPGGNTGELFF

clone_size: NA
v_call: TRBV4-1
cdr3_aa: CASSQTGGGNIQYF

clone_size: NA
v_call: TRBV5-4
cdr3_aa: CASNHQGADSPLHF

clone_size: NA
v_call: TRBV7-9
cdr3_aa: CGSRGGPNTGELFF

clone_size: NA
v_call: TRBV30
cdr3_aa: CAWGRGYTEAFF

clone_size: NA
v_call: TRBV30
cdr3_aa: CAWTGGNEKLFF

clone_size: NA
v_call: TRBV5-1
cdr3_aa: CASSLQTLNTEAFF

clone_size: NA
v_call: TRBV19
cdr3_aa: CASQSITGTGGGPYGYTF

clone_size: NA
v_call: TRBV5-8
cdr3_aa: CASSREVRYGYTF

clone_size: NA
v_call: TRBV27
cdr3_aa: CASSLQAGSETQYF

clone_size: NA
v_call: TRBV10-2
cdr3_aa: CASRGGVTAGGYTF

clone_size: few
v_call: TRBV5-1
cdr3_aa: CASGSEVQETQYF

clone_size: NA
v_call: TRBV30
cdr3_aa: CAWSVGQSEKLFF

clone_size: NA
v_call: TRBV5-1
cdr3_aa: CASSRAGTGGYTGELFF

clone_size: NA
v_call: TRBV5-1
cdr3_aa: CASSLSGQLNTEAFF

clone_size: NA
v_call: TRBV11-3
cdr3_aa: CASSFDIGATNEKLFF

clone_size: NA
v_call: TRBV5-4
cdr3_aa: CASSLRQGGRADTQYF

clone_size: NA
v_call: TRBV11-2
cdr3_aa: CASSLIFPGSGEQFF

clone_size: NA
v_call: TRBV7-2
cdr3_aa: CASSPDAGTGGVGNQPQHF

clone_size: once
v_call: TRBV6-6
cdr3_aa: CASSYDRGGEKLFF

clone_size: NA
v_call: TRBV11-2
cdr3_aa: CASSLSSGAYEQYF

clone_size: NA
v_call: TRBV12-5
cdr3_aa: CASGLDTRVEQYF

clone_size: few
v_call: TRBV5-1
cdr3_aa: CASSLQETQYF

clone_size: once
v_call: TRBV4-2
cdr3_aa: CASSQGAQKDYGYTF

clone_size: few
v_call: TRBV4-1
cdr3_aa: CASSQDGRDGSNTIYF

clone_size: few
v_call: TRBV7-2
cdr3_aa: CASNLGEGRNTEAFF

clone_size: NA
v_call: TRBV7-6
cdr3_aa: CASSLGVMGQNTEAFF